One and the same sample provided the 14 T cell receptor beta chains below, sequenced in a study of CD8 T cells in ankylosing spondylitis. TCRdb reanalysed the 5' RACE reads using MiXCR and keeps one entry per CDR3 protein. The data hold 150,000 to 200,000 distinct CDR3 sequences, with about 18% observed a single time. Sequenced material: blood, either unsorted or a sorted T cell fraction (not recorded which). The source is a male donor with ankylosing spondylitis or in good health (not recorded which).

A single count supports this clonotype. One end of the junction varies from germline; a read error may be responsible. The CDR3 is CAGSPSTLAGLGNEQFF. The CDR3 coding sequence is TGTGCCGGCTCACCATCTACGCTAGCGGGATTGGGGAATGAGCAGTTCTTC. This sequence joins TRBV18 and TRBJ2-1, with TRBD2 matching 9 bases. CDR3 length: 17 residues. Germline values: CDR1 KGHSH, CDR2 LQKENI. Drawing the rest from reference TRBV18 and TRBJ2-1, the complete variable domain is NAGVMQNPRHLVRRRGQEARLRCSPMKGHSHVYWYRQLPEEGLKFMVYLQKENIIDESGMPKERFSAEFPKEGPSILRIQQVVRGDSAAYFCAGSPSTLAGLGNEQFFGPGTRLTVL.

This clonotype was seen a handful of times. The chain carries TRBV20-1 and TRBJ2-1, with 11 nucleotides matching TRBD2. Looked up from germline, CDR1 is DFQATT and CDR2 is SNEGSKA (reference sequence). This CDR3 has 17 residues. The V gene end was trimmed by 3 bases and the J gene end by 0 bases; junction bases not matched to a gene: 7. DNA for the CDR3: TGCAGTGCTAGGCCTAGCGGGAGGCTCCTCTCCTACAATGAGCAGTTCTTC. Translating gives CSARPSGRLLSYNEQFF.

The chain is built from TRBV7-9 and TRBJ2-3; TRBD1 matches at 10 bases. Germline loops: CDR1 SEHNR, CDR2 FQNEAQ (reference sequence). This CDR3 contains 15 residues. Trimming took 6 bases from V and 4 from J; bases not matched to a gene: 7. The CDR3 sequence is CASSRPGQGSDTQYF. In nucleotides, the CDR3 is TGTGCCAGCAGTCGACCGGGACAGGGGTCAGATACGCAGTATTTT. Drawing the rest from reference TRBV7-9 and TRBJ2-3, the complete variable domain is DTGVSQNPRHKITKRGQNVTFRCDPISEHNRLYWYRQTLGQGPEFLTYFQNEAQLEKSRLLSDRFSAERPKGSFSTLEIQRTEQGDSAMYLCASSRPGQGSDTQYFGPGTRLTVL.

This clonotype has a count of ten or more. The V and J genes are TRBV20-1 and TRBJ2-3; D may be TRBD2 (5 bases). The V and J ends lost 6 bases and 2 bases respectively, with 15 bases between them. CDR1 and CDR2 (germline): DFQATT, SNEGSKA (reference sequence). This CDR3 comprises 14 residues. CDR3 sequence (DNA): TGCAGTGCCCCCTCCCAGCGGAACACAGATACGCAGTATTTT. Translating it yields CSAPSQRNTDTQYF.

This clonotype turned up a few times. The chain combines TRBV29-1 with TRBJ2-5, with D unresolved. Trimming took 2 bases from V and 5 from J, leaving 18 bases between them. Germline V gene data show CDR1 as SQVTM and CDR2 as ANQGSEA. The CDR3 runs 15 residues. The CDR3 nucleotides read TGCAGCGTTGAAATTGCCGAAGTTTTGGGGGAGACCCAGTACTTC. Its translation is CSVEIAEVLGETQYF. Combining the CDR3 with reference TRBV29-1 and TRBJ2-5 gives the whole variable domain SAVISQKPSRDICQRGTSLTIQCQVDSQVTMMFWYRQQPGQSLTLIATANQGSEATYESGFVIDKFPISRPNLTFSTLTVSNMSPEDSSIYLCSVEIAEVLGETQYFGPGTRLLVL.

With respect to this clonotype: A read error may account for a junction end that differs from germline. The CDR3 nucleotides read TGTGCCAGCAGTGCGTGGACAGATGAAATACTGTTTTTT. Amino acid sequence: CASSAWTDEILFF. V is TRBV12-3 or TRBV12-4 and J is TRBJ1-4; tentatively, D is TRBD1 (6 bases). The CDR3 has 13 residues.

This clonotype came up many times. The chain has TRBV4-1 and TRBJ2-3; no clear D gene. The CDR3 contains 17 residues. Germline-derived CDR1 and CDR2 are MGHRA and YSYEKL. Trimming took off 3 bases at V and 6 bases at J, with 22 bases between the two ends. CDR3 sequence reads: CASSQNTVAVSRDTQYF. The DNA of the CDR3 is TGCGCCAGCAGCCAGAATACCGTGGCTGTGAGTCGGGATACGCAGTATTTT.

This clonotype was counted a few times. The chain links TRBV10-3 to TRBJ2-1, with 9 positions matching TRBD2. From germline, CDR1 is ENHRY and CDR2 SYGVKD. V lost 4 bases, J lost 1 base, and 5 bases stayed unmatched. The CDR3 is 16 residues long. This chain's CDR3 is CAISAYLAGSYNEQFF. Written as DNA, the CDR3 is TGTGCCATCAGTGCCTATCTAGCGGGATCCTACAATGAGCAGTTCTTC.

The rearrangement links TRBV11-2 to TRBJ1-6, with 7 positions matching TRBD1. CDR3 length equals 16 residues. With 5 bases clipped from V and 6 bases from J, the junction kept 10 bases outside the gene matches. Germline CDR1 SGHAT, CDR2 FQNNGV. Here the CDR3 reads CASSPSGQVVNSPLHF. The CDR3 coding sequence is TGTGCCAGCAGCCCCTCAGGACAGGTGGTTAATTCACCCCTCCACTTT.

This clonotype was counted between two and nine times. The chain has TRBV27 and TRBJ1-6, with unresolved D. Between the trimmed V and J ends, which lost 4 bases and 6 bases, there was a span of 13 bases. The CDR3 is 15 amino acids. In germline, CDR1 is MNHEY, CDR2 SMNVEV (reference sequence). CDR3 protein: CASSSLGRGNSPLHF. CDR3 nucleotide sequence: TGTGCCAGCAGTTCCCTTGGGCGCGGTAATTCACCCCTCCACTTT.

This clonotype showed up many times. V gene TRBV20-1 combines with J gene TRBJ2-1; 11 bases match TRBD2. Germline V lookup: CDR1 DFQATT, CDR2 SNEGSKA (reference sequence). Trimming took 1 base from V and 6 from J; bases not matched to a gene: 8. The CDR3 covers 16 residues. CDR3 sequence: CSARAPTSGAPNEQFF. The CDR3 DNA follows: TGCAGTGCTAGAGCTCCGACTAGCGGGGCACCCAATGAGCAGTTCTTC.

This clonotype was detected a few times. V gene TRBV5-1 combines with J gene TRBJ2-7, with D perhaps given as TRBD1 or TRBD2 (5 bases each). Germline-derived CDR1 and CDR2 are SGHRS and YFSETQ. The V and J ends lost 0 bases and 5 bases respectively, with 6 bases between them. The CDR3 length is 12 residues. This CDR3 reads CASSLVGDEQYF. The CDR3 region has the DNA TGCGCCAGCAGCTTGGTGGGGGACGAGCAGTACTTC.

This clonotype was observed many times. This chain connects TRBV5-1 to TRBJ2-2, with D perhaps matching TRBD1 (6 bases). The length of the CDR3 is 15 residues. Trimming pared 3 bases from V and 0 bases from J, leaving 9 bases between. CDR1 SGHRS and CDR2 YFSETQ come from the germline V gene. CDR3: CASSSGASNTGELFF. The CDR3 DNA sequence: TGCGCCAGCAGCTCAGGGGCATCGAACACCGGGGAGCTGTTTTTT.

This clonotype was counted ten times or more. This sequence joins TRBV12-3 or TRBV12-4 and TRBJ2-7; 7 nucleotides agree with TRBD1. The ends lost 5 bases at V and 7 bases at J; junction bases unmatched: 11. This CDR3 region has 14 residues. The CDR3 reads CASSTGALAWEQYF. The CDR3 DNA sequence: TGTGCCAGCAGTACAGGGGCCCTGGCTTGGGAGCAGTACTTC.